These T cell receptor beta chains were read from a single sample in a study of cytomegalovirus exposure and HLA in healthy donors. Method: immunoSEQ multiplex PCR; TCRdb's copy keeps in-frame clones and lacks some. The data contain 150,000 to 200,000 clones, about 77% of them singletons. Sequences were obtained from PBMCs. The origin of the receptors is a woman aged 25 to 39 in good health and CMV-seropositive. The CDR3 runs from the conserved cysteine through the conserved F or W.

cdr3_aa	j_call	v_call
CASSLDRGRETQYF	TRBJ2-5	TRBV5-1
CASSLVGDNSPLHF	TRBJ1-6	TRBV27
CASSMALTQANYGYTF	TRBJ1-2	TRBV19
CASSLEAGGPSSYNEQFF	TRBJ2-1	TRBV5-1
CASSLTSFPDTQYF	TRBJ2-3	TRBV7-3
CASSRTGDNYGYTF	TRBJ1-2	TRBV27
CASGEAGITDTQYF	TRBJ2-3	TRBV7-9
CASGPWSAFF	TRBJ1-1	TRBV19
CASSSPGTGILMNTEAFF	TRBJ1-1	TRBV5-4
CASSARLAGELYNEQFF	TRBJ2-1	TRBV9
CASSLSTDTQYF	TRBJ2-3	TRBV5-6